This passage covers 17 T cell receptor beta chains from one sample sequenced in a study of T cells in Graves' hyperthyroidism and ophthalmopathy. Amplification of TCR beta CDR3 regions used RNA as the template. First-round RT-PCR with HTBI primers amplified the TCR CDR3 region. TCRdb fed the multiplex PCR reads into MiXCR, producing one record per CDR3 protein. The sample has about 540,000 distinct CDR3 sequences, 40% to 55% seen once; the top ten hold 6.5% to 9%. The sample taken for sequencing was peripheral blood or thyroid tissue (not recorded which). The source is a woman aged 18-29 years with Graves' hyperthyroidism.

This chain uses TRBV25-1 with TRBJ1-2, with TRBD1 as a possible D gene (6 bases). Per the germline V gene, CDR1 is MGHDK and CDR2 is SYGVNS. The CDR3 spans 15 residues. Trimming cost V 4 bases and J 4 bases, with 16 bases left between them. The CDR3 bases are TGTGCCAGCAGTGGAATCCCACAGGGTAGCTATGGCTACACCTTC. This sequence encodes CASSGIPQGSYGYTF.

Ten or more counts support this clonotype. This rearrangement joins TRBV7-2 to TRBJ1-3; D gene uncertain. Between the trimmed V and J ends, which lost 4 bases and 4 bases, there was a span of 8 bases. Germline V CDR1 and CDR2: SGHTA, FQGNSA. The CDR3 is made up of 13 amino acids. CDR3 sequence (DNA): TGTGCCAGCAGCTGGGGATCCGGAAACACCATATATTTT. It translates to CASSWGSGNTIYF.

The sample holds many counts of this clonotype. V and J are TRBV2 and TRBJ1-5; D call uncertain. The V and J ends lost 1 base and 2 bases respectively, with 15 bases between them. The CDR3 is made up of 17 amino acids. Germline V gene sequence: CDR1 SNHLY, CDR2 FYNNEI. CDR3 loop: CASSEGLGVQRNQPQHF. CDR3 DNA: TGTGCCAGCAGTGAAGGACTCGGGGTTCAACGCAATCAGCCCCAGCATTTT. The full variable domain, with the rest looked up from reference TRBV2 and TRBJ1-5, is EPEVTQTPSHQVTQMGQEVILRCVPISNHLYFYWYRQILGQKVEFLVSFYNNEISEKSEIFDDQFSVERPDGSNFTLKIRSTKLEDSAMYFCASSEGLGVQRNQPQHFGDGTRLSIL.

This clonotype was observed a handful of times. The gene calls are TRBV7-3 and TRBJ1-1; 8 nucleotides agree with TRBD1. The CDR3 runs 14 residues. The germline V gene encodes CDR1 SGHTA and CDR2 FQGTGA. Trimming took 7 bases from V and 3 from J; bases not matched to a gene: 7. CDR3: CASTPDRVHTEAFF. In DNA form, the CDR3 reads TGTGCCAGCACCCCGGACAGGGTACACACTGAAGCTTTCTTT.

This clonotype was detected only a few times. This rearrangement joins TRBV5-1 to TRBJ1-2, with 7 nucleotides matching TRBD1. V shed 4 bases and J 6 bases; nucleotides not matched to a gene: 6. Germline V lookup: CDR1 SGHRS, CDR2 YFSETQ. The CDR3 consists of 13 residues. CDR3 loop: CASSLGQNNGYTF. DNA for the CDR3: TGCGCCAGCAGCCTGGGACAGAATAATGGCTACACCTTC.

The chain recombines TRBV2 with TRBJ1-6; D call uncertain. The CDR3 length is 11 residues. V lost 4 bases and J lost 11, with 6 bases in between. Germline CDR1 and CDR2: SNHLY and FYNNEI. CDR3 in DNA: TGTGCCAGCAGTGGTGTTCCACCCCTCCACTTT. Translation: CASSGVPPLHF.

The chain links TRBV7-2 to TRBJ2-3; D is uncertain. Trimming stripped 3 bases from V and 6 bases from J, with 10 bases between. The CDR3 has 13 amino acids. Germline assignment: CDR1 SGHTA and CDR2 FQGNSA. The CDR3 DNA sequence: TGTGCCAGCAGCTTGGCTCCTACGGATACGCAGTATTTT. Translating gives CASSLAPTDTQYF.

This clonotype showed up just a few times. The CDR3 bases are TGTGCCAGCAGTACGACAGGGATTAACACTGAAGCTTTCTTT. Translated: CASSTTGINTEAFF. The chain is built from TRBV12-3 or TRBV12-4 and TRBJ1-1; 7 nucleotides line up with TRBD1. V dropped 5 bases and J dropped 2; count of bases not matched to a gene: 5. The CDR3 is 14 amino acids.

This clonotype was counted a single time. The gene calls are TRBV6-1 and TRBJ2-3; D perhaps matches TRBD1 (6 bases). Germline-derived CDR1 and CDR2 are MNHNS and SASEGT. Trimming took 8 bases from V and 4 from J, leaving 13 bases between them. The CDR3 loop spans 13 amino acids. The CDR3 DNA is TGTGCCAGCGCGGTGAAGGGGGCAGATACGCAGTATTTT. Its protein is CASAVKGADTQYF.

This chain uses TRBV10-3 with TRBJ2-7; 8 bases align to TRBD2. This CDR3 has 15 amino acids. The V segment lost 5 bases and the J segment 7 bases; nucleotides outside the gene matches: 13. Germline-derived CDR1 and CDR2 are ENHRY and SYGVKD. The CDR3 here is CAISLLAEPVGEQYF. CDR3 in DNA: TGTGCCATCAGTTTACTAGCGGAGCCCGTGGGAGAGCAGTACTTC.

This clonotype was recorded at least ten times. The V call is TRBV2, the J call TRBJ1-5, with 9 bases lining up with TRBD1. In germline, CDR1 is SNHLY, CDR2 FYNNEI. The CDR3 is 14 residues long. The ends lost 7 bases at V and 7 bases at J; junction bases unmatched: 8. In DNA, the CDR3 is TGTGCCAGCAATACCGGGACAGGGACACAGCCCCAGCATTTT. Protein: CASNTGTGTQPQHF. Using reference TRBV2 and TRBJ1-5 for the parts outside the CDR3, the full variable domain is EPEVTQTPSHQVTQMGQEVILRCVPISNHLYFYWYRQILGQKVEFLVSFYNNEISEKSEIFDDQFSVERPDGSNFTLKIRSTKLEDSAMYFCASNTGTGTQPQHFGDGTRLSIL.

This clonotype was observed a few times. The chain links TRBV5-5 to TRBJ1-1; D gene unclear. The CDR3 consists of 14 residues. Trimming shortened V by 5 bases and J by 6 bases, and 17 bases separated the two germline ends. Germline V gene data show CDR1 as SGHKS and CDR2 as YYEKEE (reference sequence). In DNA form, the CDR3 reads TGTGCCAGCAGTGAAGCGTGGCAGTCCTCTGAAGCTTTCTTT. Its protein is CASSEAWQSSEAFF.

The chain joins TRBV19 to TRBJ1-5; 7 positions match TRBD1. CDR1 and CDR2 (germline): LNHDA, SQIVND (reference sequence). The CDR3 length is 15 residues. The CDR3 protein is CAVGRDSYSNQPQHF. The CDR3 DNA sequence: TGTGCGGTAGGCAGGGACAGTTATAGCAATCAGCCCCAGCATTTT.

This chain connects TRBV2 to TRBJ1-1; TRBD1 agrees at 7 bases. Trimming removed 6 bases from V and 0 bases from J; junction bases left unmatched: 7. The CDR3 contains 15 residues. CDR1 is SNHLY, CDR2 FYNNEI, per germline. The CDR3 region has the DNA TGTGCCAGCAGACCAAGACAGGGACTGAACACTGAAGCTTTCTTT. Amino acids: CASRPRQGLNTEAFF. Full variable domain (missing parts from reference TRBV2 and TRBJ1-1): EPEVTQTPSHQVTQMGQEVILRCVPISNHLYFYWYRQILGQKVEFLVSFYNNEISEKSEIFDDQFSVERPDGSNFTLKIRSTKLEDSAMYFCASRPRQGLNTEAFFGQGTRLTVV.

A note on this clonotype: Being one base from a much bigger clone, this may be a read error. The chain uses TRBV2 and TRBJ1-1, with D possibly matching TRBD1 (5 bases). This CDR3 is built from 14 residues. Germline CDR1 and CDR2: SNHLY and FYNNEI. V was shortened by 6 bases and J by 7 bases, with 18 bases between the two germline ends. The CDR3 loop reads CASRVAGTTGEAFF. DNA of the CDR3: TGTGCCAGCAGGGTCGCCGGGACTACCGGTGAAGCTTTCTTT.

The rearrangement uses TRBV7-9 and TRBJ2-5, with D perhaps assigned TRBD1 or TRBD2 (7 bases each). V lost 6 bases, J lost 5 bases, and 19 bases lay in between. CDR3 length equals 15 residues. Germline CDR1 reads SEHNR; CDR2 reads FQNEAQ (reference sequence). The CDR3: CASSYSGGAGETQYF. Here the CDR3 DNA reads TGTGCCAGCAGTTACTCAGGGGGGGCAGGTGAGACCCAGTACTTC.

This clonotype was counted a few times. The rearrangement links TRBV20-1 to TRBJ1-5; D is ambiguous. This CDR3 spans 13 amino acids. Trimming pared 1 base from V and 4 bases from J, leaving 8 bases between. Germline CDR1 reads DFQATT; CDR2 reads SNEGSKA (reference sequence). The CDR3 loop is CSARVPLNQPQHF. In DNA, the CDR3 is TGCAGTGCTAGAGTCCCACTTAATCAGCCCCAGCATTTT.